Following are 15 T cell receptor beta chains from one sample sequenced in a study of CD8 T cells in Susac syndrome. 0.5 to 1 ug RNA was reverse transcribed with random hexamers. TCRdb passed the immunoSEQ multiplex PCR reads through MiXCR, listing each CDR3 protein once. The sample has about 90,000 distinct CDR3 sequences, approximately 92% seen once. Sequencing was done on a sample of CD8+ T cells from PBMCs. Receptors originate from a human donor in good health.

This sequence joins TRBV4-2 and TRBJ2-1, with TRBD2 identical over 7 bases. Losses at the gene ends were 1 base for V and 2 bases for J; bases not matched to a gene: 5. The CDR3 is 16 amino acids. Germline CDR1 reads LGHNA; CDR2 reads YNFKEQ. The chain's CDR3 is CASSQVTSAAYNEQFF. Here the CDR3 DNA reads TGTGCCAGCAGCCAAGTCACTAGCGCTGCCTACAATGAGCAGTTCTTC.

The chain carries TRBV27 and TRBJ1-1; D remains ambiguous. Germline V gene lookup returns CDR1 MNHEY and CDR2 SMNVEV (reference sequence). CDR3 length equals 15 residues. Trimming took off 4 bases at V and 3 bases at J, with 15 bases between the two ends. The CDR3 DNA reads TGTGCCAGCAGTTCAAACCCCGTTCCCGACACTGAAGCTTTCTTT. This gives the protein CASSSNPVPDTEAFF.

The chain joins TRBV10-3 to TRBJ2-7; possible D gene TRBD2, 6 bases. CDR1 ENHRY and CDR2 SYGVKD come from the germline V gene. Trimming pared 8 bases from V and 0 bases from J, leaving 8 bases between. The CDR3 runs to 12 residues. The CDR3 DNA reads TGTGCCATCGGCGGGGTCTCCTACGAGCAGTACTTC. Encoded protein: CAIGGVSYEQYF.

The chain employs TRBV19 and TRBJ2-1; D perhaps matches TRBD2 (6 bases). Trimming shortened V by 8 bases and J by 3 bases, and 20 bases separated the two germline ends. Germline V gives CDR1 LNHDA, CDR2 SQIVND (reference sequence). CDR3 size: 16 residues. CDR3 nucleotide sequence: TGTGCCAGTCTCCCATCTTCCGGGACTTACTACAATGAGCAGTTCTTC. This translates into CASLPSSGTYYNEQFF.

This clonotype was counted once. The chain is built from TRBV5-1 and TRBJ1-1; no reliable D call. Germline CDR1 SGHRS, CDR2 YFSETQ. This CDR3 contains 12 residues. Trimming took 6 bases from V and 3 from J, leaving 9 bases between them. The CDR3 reads CASKASDTEAFF. CDR3 in DNA: TGCGCCAGCAAGGCGAGTGACACTGAAGCTTTCTTT.

This chain connects TRBV4-1 to TRBJ1-2; tentative D call: TRBD1 (6 bases). The CDR3 contains 15 residues. Looked up from germline, CDR1 is MGHRA and CDR2 is YSYEKL. V was trimmed by 0 bases and J by 7 bases, leaving 15 bases between them. CDR3 in DNA: TGCGCCAGCAGCCAAGATTCAGGGGTGGGGAGTGGCTACACCTTC. It encodes CASSQDSGVGSGYTF.

The DNA of the CDR3 is TGTGCCAGCAACCAGGTGAAGGACGAGCAGTACTTC. It translates to CASNQVKDEQYF. The chain couples TRBV11-2 to TRBJ2-7; no reliable D call. CDR3 length: 12 amino acids. Between the trimmed V and J ends, which lost 7 bases and 5 bases, there was a span of 12 bases. Germline V gene data show CDR1 as SGHAT and CDR2 as FQNNGV.

This chain links TRBV27 with TRBJ1-5; no reliable D call. V was shortened by 1 base and J by 0 bases, with 10 bases between the two germline ends. This CDR3 has 16 residues. Germline V lookup: CDR1 MNHEY, CDR2 SMNVEV (reference sequence). The CDR3: CASSLYRGSSNQPQHF. The CDR3 coding sequence is TGTGCCAGCAGTTTATACCGGGGAAGTAGCAATCAGCCCCAGCATTTT.

This chain links TRBV2 with TRBJ1-5, with D maybe TRBD1 (5 bases). V gave up 4 bases and J gave up 2 bases, with 18 bases separating them. The V gene's germline CDR1 is SNHLY and CDR2 FYNNEI. CDR3 size: 17 residues. The CDR3 DNA follows: TGTGCCAGCAGTGGTTATGAAGAGACAGTTCGCAATCAGCCCCAGCATTTT. Residues: CASSGYEETVRNQPQHF. The full variable domain, in which reference TRBV2 and TRBJ1-5 provide the parts outside the CDR3, is EPEVTQTPSHQVTQMGQEVILRCVPISNHLYFYWYRQILGQKVEFLVSFYNNEISEKSEIFDDQFSVERPDGSNFTLKIRSTKLEDSAMYFCASSGYEETVRNQPQHFGDGTRLSIL.

The chain employs TRBV11-2 and TRBJ2-7, with no clear D. Trimming left V 5 bases short and J 5 bases short, with 13 bases between. The CDR3 length is 13 residues. CDR1 is SGHAT and CDR2 is FQNNGV in the germline V gene. The CDR3 region is CASSQITADEQYF. In DNA, the CDR3 is TGTGCCAGCAGCCAAATTACGGCCGACGAGCAGTACTTC.

The chain links TRBV9 to TRBJ2-5; D is unclear. V gave up 0 bases and J gave up 3 bases, with 15 bases separating them. The CDR3 runs 16 residues. Germline CDR1 and CDR2: SGDLS and YYNGEE. Here the CDR3 reads CASSVAYGRSKETQYF. The CDR3 DNA is TGTGCCAGCAGCGTAGCTTATGGCAGGTCTAAAGAGACCCAGTACTTC. The entire variable domain, with the rest obtained from reference TRBV9 and TRBJ2-5, is as follows: DSGVTQTPKHLITATGQRVTLRCSPRSGDLSVYWYQQSLDQGLQFLIQYYNGEERAKGNILERFSAQQFPDLHSELNLSSLELGDSALYFCASSVAYGRSKETQYFGPGTRLLVL.

The chain carries TRBV7-6 and TRBJ1-1; 9 nucleotides align to TRBD1. The length of the CDR3 is 15 residues. Germline values: CDR1 SGHVS, CDR2 FNYEAQ. Trimming removed 4 bases from V and 1 base from J; junction bases left unmatched: 4. CDR3 DNA: TGTGCCAGCAGCTCTTCGGACAGGGGGAACACTGAAGCTTTCTTT. It yields the protein CASSSSDRGNTEAFF.

This chain joins TRBV24-1 and TRBJ1-1; no reliable D call. Per the germline V gene, CDR1 is KGHDR and CDR2 is SFDVKD. The CDR3 length is 18 residues. With 1 base removed from V and 0 bases from J, the gap between germline ends came to 17 bases. The CDR3 loop is CATSDLTALELMNTEAFF. The CDR3 nucleotides are TGTGCCACCAGTGATTTAACCGCCCTAGAGTTAATGAACACTGAAGCTTTCTTT.

This chain links TRBV3-1 with TRBJ2-7; 11 bases fit TRBD2. The V gene end was trimmed by 4 bases and the J gene end by 0 bases; junction bases not matched to a gene: 2. The V gene's germline CDR1 is LGHDT and CDR2 YNNKEL (reference sequence). CDR3 size: 15 residues. The CDR3 region is CASSPSGGYSYEQYF. Written as DNA, the CDR3 is TGTGCCAGCAGCCCTAGCGGGGGGTACTCCTACGAGCAGTACTTC.

The CDR3 region has the DNA TGTGCCAGCAGTTACTCCTTGGGACCCAATGAGCAGTTCTTC. It translates to CASSYSLGPNEQFF. This chain connects TRBV6-5 to TRBJ2-1; D may correspond to TRBD1 or TRBD2 (5 bases each). The CDR3 consists of 14 residues. Per germline, CDR1 MNHEY and CDR2 SVGAGI. Trimming took 0 bases from V and 6 from J, leaving 9 bases between them.